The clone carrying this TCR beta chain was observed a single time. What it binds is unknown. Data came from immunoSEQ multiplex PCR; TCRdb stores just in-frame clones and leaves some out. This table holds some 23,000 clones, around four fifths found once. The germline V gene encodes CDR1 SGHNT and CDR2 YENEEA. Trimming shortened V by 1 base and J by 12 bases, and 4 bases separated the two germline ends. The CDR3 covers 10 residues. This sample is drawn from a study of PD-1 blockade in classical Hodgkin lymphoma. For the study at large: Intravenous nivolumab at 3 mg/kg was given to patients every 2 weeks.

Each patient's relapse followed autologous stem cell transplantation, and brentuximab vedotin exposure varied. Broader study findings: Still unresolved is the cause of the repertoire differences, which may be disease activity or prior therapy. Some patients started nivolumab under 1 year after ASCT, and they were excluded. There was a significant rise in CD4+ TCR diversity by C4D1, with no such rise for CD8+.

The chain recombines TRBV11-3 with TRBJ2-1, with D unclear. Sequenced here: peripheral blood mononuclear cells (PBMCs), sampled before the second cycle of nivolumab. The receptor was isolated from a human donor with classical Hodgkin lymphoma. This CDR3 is CASSLVGQFF. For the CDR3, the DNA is TGTGCCAGCAGCTTAGTGGGGCAGTTCTTC.